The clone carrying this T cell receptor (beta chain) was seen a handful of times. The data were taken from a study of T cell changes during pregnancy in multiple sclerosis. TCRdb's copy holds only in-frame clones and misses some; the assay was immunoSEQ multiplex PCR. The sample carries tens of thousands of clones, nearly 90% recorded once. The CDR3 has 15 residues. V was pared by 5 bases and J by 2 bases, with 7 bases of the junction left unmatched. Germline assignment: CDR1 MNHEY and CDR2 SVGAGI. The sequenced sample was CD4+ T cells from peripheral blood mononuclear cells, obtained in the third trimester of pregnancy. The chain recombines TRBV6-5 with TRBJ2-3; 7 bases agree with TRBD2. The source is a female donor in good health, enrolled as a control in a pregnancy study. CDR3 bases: TGTGCCAGCAGTGCTAGCGGCCACTCCACAGATACGCAGTATTTT. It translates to CASSASGHSTDTQYF.